Here is one T cell receptor beta chain with its context. CDR3 length: 14 residues. Losses at the gene ends were 7 bases for V and 1 base for J; bases not matched to a gene: 6. Germline lookup yields CDR1 SEHNR and CDR2 FQNEAQ (reference sequence). These data come from a study of blood T cell repertoires in COVID-19. Data came from immunoSEQ multiplex PCR; TCRdb stores just in-frame clones and leaves some out. Of around 700,000 clones in the sample, 90% are singletons; the top ten hold 0.2% to 0.3%. The clonotype was recovered from a woman aged 18-29 years with acute or convalescent COVID-19. The chain uses TRBV7-9 and TRBJ1-2; 7 positions match TRBD1. The sequencing sample was made of peripheral blood. This CDR3 reads CASNSGQLNYGYTF. The CDR3 DNA sequence: TGTGCCAGCAACTCGGGACAGCTTAACTATGGCTACACCTTC.